This T cell receptor beta chain was sequenced for a study of CD8 T cells in Susac syndrome (dated by TCRdb to the late 2010s). For context, the study as a whole: The study used repertoire sequencing to test whether antigen drove CD8+ T cell activation and differentiation in Susac syndrome.

RNA was extracted using the RNeasy kit, and roughly 0.5 to 1 microgram was reverse transcribed with random hexamers. TCR beta CDR3 regions were amplified with the immunoSEQ multiplex PCR assay covering 54 Vbeta and 13 Jbeta segments. To correct PCR amplification bias, a synthetic template baseline was used for both primer optimization and computational correction. Concerning the study's data processing: Reads were annotated to V, D and J genes per IMGT and analyzed with immunoSEQ Analyzer, keeping only productive sequences. Clonality was calculated as one minus the Shannon entropy normalized by log2 of the number of productive unique sequences. Public and private clones were assessed among the 100 most prevalent clones of each patient and control. Clones were defined as Susac-specific when absent from the healthy and MS cohorts, from over a thousand published viral clones and from other ImmuneACCESS disease sequences. The public reads were quality trimmed at Q25 with fastp and then assembled into clones with MiXCR by TCRdb, keeping productive beta chains. Merged by CDR3 protein, the rows form single entries marked with the most common genes and DNA. TCRdb's processing, not the authors', yielded these V and J calls. The sample table records 150,000 or so distinct CDR3 sequences; around 93% of these occur just once. The ten biggest clones cover just over 0.13% of the sample.

V was cut back by 2 bases and J by 8 bases, leaving a gap of 10 bases between them. Measured from the cysteine to the phenylalanine, the CDR3 is 13 residues long. Solely the CDR3 DNA is kept, with 39 bases framed from the first base. CDR1 and CDR2 are read off the germline V gene as SGHTA and FQGTGA. Peripheral blood CD8+ and CD4+ T cells from healthy donors, Susac syndrome patients and multiple sclerosis patients were profiled by high-throughput TCR beta sequencing. Healthy donors were included as age- and sex-matched controls. CD8+ TEMRA cells were enriched by FACS, while bulk CD8+ and CD4+ T cells were purified by magnetic negative isolation. Blood was collected in EDTA tubes and processed within 24 hours, with PBMCs isolated through density gradient centrifugation. PBMCs destined for TCR sequencing were cryopreserved in liquid nitrogen and later thawed in a 37 °C water bath. A purity of at least 90% was achieved for sorted or isolated CD4+, CD8+ and CD8+ TEMRA cells.

General findings and caveats noted by the study authors: The number of individuals in the TCR sequencing and HLA analysis was acknowledged as relatively small.

As for this clonotype: It lacks a known antigen. No qualities accompany the bases; no much larger clone lies one base away.

Sequenced sample: CD4+ T cells from PBMCs. This clonotype was sampled from a human donor in good health. This chain is built from TRBV7-3 and TRBJ2-4, with TRBD1 perhaps the D gene, on 6 matching bases. The DNA is as follows: TGTGCCAGCAGCTTAGGGGGCCGGGACATTCAGTACTTC. Its protein reads: CASSLGGRDIQYF.